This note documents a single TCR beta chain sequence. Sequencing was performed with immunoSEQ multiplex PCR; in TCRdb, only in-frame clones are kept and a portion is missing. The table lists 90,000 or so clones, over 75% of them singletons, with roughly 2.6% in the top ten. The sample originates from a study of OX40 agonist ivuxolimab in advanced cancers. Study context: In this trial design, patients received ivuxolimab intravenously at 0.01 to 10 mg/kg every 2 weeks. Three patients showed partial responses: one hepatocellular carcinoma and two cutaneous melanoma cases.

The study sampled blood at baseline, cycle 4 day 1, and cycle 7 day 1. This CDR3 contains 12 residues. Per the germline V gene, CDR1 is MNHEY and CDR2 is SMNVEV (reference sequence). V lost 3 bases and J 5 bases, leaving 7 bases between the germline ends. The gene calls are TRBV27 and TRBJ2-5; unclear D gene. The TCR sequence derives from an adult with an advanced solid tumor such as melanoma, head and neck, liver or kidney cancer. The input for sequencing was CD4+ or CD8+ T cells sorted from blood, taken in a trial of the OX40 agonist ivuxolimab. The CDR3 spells CASSFPGETQYF. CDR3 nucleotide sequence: TGTGCCAGCAGTTTCCCCGGGGAGACCCAGTACTTC.